The 27 T cell receptor beta chains below come from one sample, sequenced in a study of blood T cells in healthy people across ages. Using a J-beta primer mix together with a sample-barcoded 5' primer, a second PCR was run for about 6 to 12 cycles. TCRdb fed the 5' RACE reads into MiXCR, producing one record per CDR3 protein. The repertoire includes some 640,000 distinct CDR3 sequences, approximately 50% of them detected once, and around 32% sits in the top ten. The source material was blood. These receptors all stem from a woman aged 55-70 years in good health.

J is TRBJ2-7 and V is TRBV5-1, with 11 bases identical to TRBD1. V gave up 4 bases and J gave up 8 bases; unmatched junction bases: 11. CDR1 SGHRS and CDR2 YFSETQ come from the germline V gene. The CDR3 consists of 15 residues. The chain's CDR3 is CASSGGQGGKYQQYF. The DNA for the CDR3 is TGCGCCAGCAGCGGGGGACAGGGGGGAAAGTACCAGCAGTACTTC.

The rearrangement links TRBV5-1 to TRBJ1-2; no firm D call. In germline, CDR1 is SGHRS, CDR2 YFSETQ. Trimming took 7 bases from V and 6 from J, leaving 19 bases between them. The CDR3 contains 14 residues. The CDR3 loop reads CASSPRPLGNGYTF. The CDR3 nucleotides are TGCGCCAGCTCCCCTAGGCCACTAGGAAATGGCTACACCTTC.

This chain connects TRBV29-1 to TRBJ2-7; 7 positions match TRBD1. The CDR3 totals 12 residues. Germline assignment: CDR1 SQVTM and CDR2 ANQGSEA. V gave up 7 bases and J gave up 5 bases; unmatched junction bases: 8. The CDR3 nucleotides read TGCAGCGGGTTGACAGGGTCTAACGAGCAGTACTTC. It yields the protein CSGLTGSNEQYF.

The rearrangement links TRBV3-1 to TRBJ1-5, with TRBD1 matching 8 bases. The germline V gene has CDR1 LGHDT and CDR2 YNNKEL (reference sequence). The CDR3 consists of 15 residues. With V trimmed by 3 bases and J by 6 bases, 7 bases remained unmatched. Here the CDR3 DNA reads TGTGCCAGCAGCCACTCGGACAGGGTGGGTCAGCCCCAGCATTTT. It yields the protein CASSHSDRVGQPQHF.

This chain links TRBV28 with TRBJ2-1; possibly TRBD1 or TRBD2 for D (5 bases each). V was cut by 6 bases and J by 9 bases, with 12 bases left in between. This CDR3 region has 12 residues. Germline CDR1 and CDR2: MDHEN and SYDVKM. CDR3 coding DNA: TGTGCCAGCAGCCAACGGGGCGGTGAGCAGTTCTTC. It encodes CASSQRGGEQFF.

The CDR3 loop reads CASSALGQPNTGELFF. The CDR3, as DNA: TGTGCCAGCAGCGCGTTGGGACAGCCGAACACCGGGGAGCTGTTTTTT. V and J are TRBV7-9 and TRBJ2-2, with TRBD1 identical over 7 bases. The CDR3 sequence is 16 residues long. Unmatched junction bases numbered 6, after V lost 5 bases and J lost 0 bases. Germline lookup yields CDR1 SEHNR and CDR2 FQNEAQ (reference sequence).

This chain connects TRBV6-5 to TRBJ1-1; D uncertain. CDR3 length: 14 residues. CDR1 MNHEY and CDR2 SVGAGI come from the germline V gene. V was shortened by 4 bases and J by 5 bases, with 14 bases between the two germline ends. CDR3 DNA: TGTGCCAGCAGTTTGTGGTTTTCGTGGACTGAAGCTTTCTTT. Translated: CASSLWFSWTEAFF.

In this sample, this clonotype turned up a few times. The rearrangement joins TRBV7-2 to TRBJ2-3; no firm D call. Trimming left V 1 base short and J 10 bases short, with 9 bases between. CDR3 length: 12 amino acids. The V gene's germline CDR1 is SGHTA and CDR2 FQGNSA. The DNA for the CDR3 is TGTGCCAGCAGCTTAGTGGTATACGCGCAGTATTTT. It translates to CASSLVVYAQYF.

For this clonotype: A much larger clone differs from this one at a single base, so this may be a read error. This sequence joins TRBV20-1 and TRBJ1-6; 7 positions match TRBD1. V lost 0 bases and J lost 8; bases outside the gene matches: 7. CDR1 DFQATT and CDR2 SNEGSKA come from the germline V gene (reference sequence). The CDR3 length is 15 residues. Written as DNA, the CDR3 is TGCAGTGCTAGAGAGAACAGGGGATATGATTCACCCCTCCACTTT. It encodes CSARENRGYDSPLHF.

V gene TRBV5-1 combines with J gene TRBJ2-1; the D gene is possibly TRBD2 (5 bases). The CDR3 is 18 residues long. Trimming stripped 0 bases from V and 3 bases from J, with 19 bases between. The germline gives CDR1 SGHRS, CDR2 YFSETQ. CDR3 residues: CASSLVLTRELYYNEQFF. CDR3 bases: TGCGCCAGCAGCTTGGTCCTGACGAGGGAGTTATACTACAATGAGCAGTTCTTC.

The table lists this clonotype with a few counts. This chain links TRBV7-9 with TRBJ2-1; TRBD1 aligns across 7 bases. With 3 bases clipped from V and 8 bases from J, the junction kept 10 bases outside the gene matches. The CDR3 consists of 15 residues. Germline V CDR1 and CDR2: SEHNR, FQNEAQ (reference sequence). The chain's CDR3 is CASSFGSRGFDEQFF. In DNA, the CDR3 is TGTGCCAGCAGCTTCGGTAGCAGGGGGTTTGATGAGCAGTTCTTC.

This chain links TRBV27 with TRBJ2-3; weak D call: TRBD1 (6 bases). Germline loops: CDR1 MNHEY, CDR2 SMNVEV (reference sequence). The germline V and J ends were trimmed by 4 bases and 2 bases, with 10 bases remaining between them. CDR3 size: 14 residues. CDR3 coding DNA: TGTGCCAGCAGTTCAGGGGCCCCCACAGATACGCAGTATTTT. It translates to CASSSGAPTDTQYF.

This clonotype was observed a few times. The rearrangement joins TRBV5-1 to TRBJ1-2, with D maybe TRBD1 (6 bases). Germline-derived CDR1 and CDR2 are SGHRS and YFSETQ. The CDR3 is 16 amino acids. V lost 3 bases, J lost 4 bases, and 19 bases lay in between. CDR3 in DNA: TGCGCCAGCAGCTACGGTACAGGGTATATGACCTATGGCTACACCTTC. This sequence encodes CASSYGTGYMTYGYTF.

This clonotype was counted only a few times. The chain uses TRBV29-1 and TRBJ2-5; D might be TRBD1 (6 bases). Germline-derived CDR1 and CDR2 are SQVTM and ANQGSEA. V lost 4 bases, J lost 0 bases, and 18 bases lay in between. The CDR3 has 16 amino acids. Here the CDR3 DNA reads TGCAGCGTTGCACCCGGGACACCCTTCAACCAAGAGACCCAGTACTTC. Translated, it gives CSVAPGTPFNQETQYF.

This clonotype came up once. J is TRBJ1-1 and V is TRBV6-6; 9 bases match TRBD1. The germline V gene has CDR1 MNHNY and CDR2 SVGAGI (reference sequence). J was trimmed by 10 bases and V by 5 bases; bases with no gene match: 11. The CDR3 sequence is 14 residues long. The CDR3, as DNA: TGTGCCAGCAGTGGATTAGGGACAGGGACCATAGCTTTCTTT. Translation: CASSGLGTGTIAFF.

This clonotype appeared a single time. J is TRBJ2-1 and V is TRBV2; TRBD2 matches 7 bases. The length of the CDR3 is 18 residues. Trimming cost V 2 bases and J 3 bases; bases outside gene matches: 13. From germline, CDR1 is SNHLY and CDR2 FYNNEI. CDR3 region: CASSETGLTEGFYNEQFF. As DNA, the CDR3 is TGTGCCAGCAGTGAAACGGGACTAACCGAAGGCTTCTACAATGAGCAGTTCTTC.

This clonotype has a handful of counts. CDR3 loop: CASSEEDRPHEQYF. CDR3 nucleotides: TGTGCCAGCAGTGAGGAGGACAGGCCCCACGAGCAGTACTTC. The chain couples TRBV25-1 to TRBJ2-5; 7 nucleotides align to TRBD1. The assigned J gene may be wrong: the sequence end matches TRBJ2-7 better. Germline V gene data show CDR1 as MGHDK and CDR2 as SYGVNS. This CDR3 is 14 amino acids long.

In this sample, this clonotype turned up a few times. V usage is TRBV5-4 and J usage is TRBJ2-5, with D maybe TRBD2 (5 bases). Trimming shortened V by 4 bases and J by 3 bases, and 13 bases separated the two germline ends. The CDR3 covers 14 residues. Germline V gene data show CDR1 as SGHNT and CDR2 as YYREEE (reference sequence). In DNA form, the CDR3 reads TGTGCCAGCAGCACTTGGACGGGGAAAGAGACCCAGTACTTC. Its protein is CASSTWTGKETQYF.

The gene calls are TRBV7-2 and TRBJ2-4; 8 bases map to TRBD2. The J call is in doubt because the DNA end fits TRBJ2-7 better. The CDR3 consists of 15 residues. Germline V gene sequence: CDR1 SGHTA, CDR2 FQGNSA. CDR3 bases: TGTGCCAGCAGCTTAGCTAGCGGGGATTCCTACGAGCAGTACTTC. This gives the protein CASSLASGDSYEQYF.

The V call is TRBV5-1, the J call TRBJ1-1; tentatively, D is TRBD1 (5 bases). Germline-derived CDR1 and CDR2 are SGHRS and YFSETQ. The CDR3 extends over 15 amino acids. V gave up 0 bases and J gave up 3 bases, with 12 bases separating them. The CDR3 spells CASSLGGRADTEAFF. The DNA of the CDR3 is TGCGCCAGCAGCTTGGGTGGCAGGGCGGACACTGAAGCTTTCTTT. The complete variable domain, with remaining parts taken from reference TRBV5-1 and TRBJ1-1, reads KAGVTQTPRYLIKTRGQQVTLSCSPISGHRSVSWYQQTPGQGLQFLFEYFSETQRNKGNFPGRFSGRQFSNSRSEMNVSTLELGDSALYLCASSLGGRADTEAFFGQGTRLTVV.

This clonotype was observed a few times. The chain carries TRBV5-1 and TRBJ2-1; D gene unclear. Germline values: CDR1 SGHRS, CDR2 YFSETQ. This CDR3 is 15 amino acids long. V was cut by 0 bases and J by 0 bases, with 7 bases left in between. The CDR3 reads CASSLGGRSYNEQFF. As DNA, the CDR3 is TGCGCCAGCAGCTTGGGCGGCCGCTCCTACAATGAGCAGTTCTTC.

The chain links TRBV5-1 to TRBJ2-5; 11 bases match TRBD2. The CDR3 extends over 15 amino acids. Looked up from germline, CDR1 is SGHRS and CDR2 is YFSETQ. The ends lost 3 bases at V and 1 base at J; junction bases unmatched: 2. The CDR3 is CASSWTSGPQETQYF. CDR3 sequence (DNA): TGCGCCAGCAGCTGGACTAGCGGGCCCCAAGAGACCCAGTACTTC.

This sequence joins TRBV14 and TRBJ2-3, with 7 bases that match TRBD2. Germline V gene data show CDR1 as SGHDN and CDR2 as FVKESK. CDR3 length: 15 amino acids. Trimming cost V 1 base and J 2 bases; bases outside gene matches: 3. Here the CDR3 DNA reads TGTGCCAGCAGCCAAGCGTGGGACTACACAGATACGCAGTATTTT. Translation: CASSQAWDYTDTQYF.

Comment on this clonotype: It may be a read error: a sequence one base away is much more abundant. In DNA form, the CDR3 reads TGTGCCCGCAGCTTACAGGGCGAGACCCAGTACTTC. This translates into CARSLQGETQYF. The J gene is TRBJ2-7, the V gene TRBV7-2; D is perhaps TRBD1 (6 bases). The J call may be incorrect, as the DNA end agrees better with TRBJ2-5. This CDR3 has 12 amino acids. CDR1 is SGHTA and CDR2 is FQGNSA in the germline V gene.

The chain recombines TRBV3-1 with TRBJ2-7, with unresolved D. The CDR3 covers 12 residues. V was cut by 1 base and J by 6 bases, with 7 bases left in between. Germline V gene lookup returns CDR1 LGHDT and CDR2 YNNKEL (reference sequence). The CDR3 region has the DNA TGTGCCAGCAGCCAAGCCGCCGCCGAGCAGTACTTC. It is translated as CASSQAAAEQYF.

The rearrangement uses TRBV4-3 and TRBJ2-4; 7 nucleotides match TRBD1. The CDR3 loop spans 17 amino acids. The V gene's germline CDR1 is LGHNA and CDR2 YSLEER. Trimming cost V 4 bases and J 5 bases; bases outside gene matches: 14. CDR3 sequence: CASSLGAQGQAENIQYF. The CDR3 DNA sequence: TGCGCCAGCAGCCTCGGTGCCCAAGGACAGGCAGAAAACATTCAGTACTTC.

The chain is built from TRBV6-6 and TRBJ2-7; D may match TRBD1 or TRBD2 (6 bases each). The V gene's germline CDR1 is MNHNY and CDR2 SVGAGI (reference sequence). This CDR3 spans 15 amino acids. V lost 3 bases and J 3 bases, leaving 15 bases between the germline ends. CDR3 sequence reads: CASSYLRGVGYEQYF. As DNA, the CDR3 is TGTGCCAGCAGTTATTTAAGGGGGGTGGGCTACGAGCAGTACTTC.